These T cell receptor beta chains were read from a single sample in a study of identical twins. TCRdb re-analysed the 5' RACE reads in MiXCR, keeping a single row per CDR3 protein. The sample includes some 570,000 distinct CDR3 sequences, about a fifth of them seen just once. This sample also belongs to another study, concerning yellow fever vaccine responses in identical twins.

Sequences were obtained from CD4+ T cells sorted from blood. Receptors originate from a woman aged 18-29 years in good health. Both conserved end residues are part of each CDR3. A D gene is named only where the DNA matches it firmly. The size entry is marked missing in some rows and otherwise reads once, few, many or a size class.

>TRBJ1-1|TRBV20-1|few|.
CSASVGGNTEAFF
TGCAGTGCTAGTGTGGGGGGGAACACTGAAGCTTTCTTT
>TRBJ2-1|TRBV2|.|TRBD1
CASRTPKQGLPGNNEQFF
TGTGCCAGCAGGACGCCTAAACAGGGGCTACCGGGAAACAATGAGCAGTTCTTC
>TRBJ2-2|TRBV6-1|few|TRBD2
CASRREGSPGELFF
TGTGCCAGCCGTCGGGAGGGAAGCCCCGGGGAGCTGTTTTTT
>TRBJ2-3|TRBV3-1|few|.
CASRERWADTQYF
TGTGCCAGCAGGGAGCGGTGGGCAGATACGCAGTATTTT
>TRBJ2-3|TRBV7-2|.|.
CASSLLGMLQYF
TGTGCCAGCAGCTTATTGGGAATGTTGCAGTATTTT
>TRBJ2-2|TRBV5-1|.|.
CASSFRMQAANTGELFF
TGCGCCAGCAGCTTTAGGATGCAGGCAGCGAACACCGGGGAGCTGTTTTTT
>TRBJ2-3|TRBV7-3|.|TRBD2
CASSSYSGSDTQYF
TGTGCCAGCAGCTCATATAGCGGGTCAGATACGCAGTATTTT
>TRBJ2-5|TRBV7-9|.|TRBD1
CASSVFPGQQETQYF
TGTGCCAGCAGCGTATTCCCGGGACAGCAAGAGACCCAGTACTTC
>TRBJ2-1|TRBV20-1|.|.
CSASGRSYNEQFF
TGCAGTGCTAGCGGGCGCTCCTACAATGAGCAGTTCTTC
>TRBJ2-7|TRBV11-2|.|TRBD2
CASRPSLSTSGSGSYEQYF
TGTGCCAGCAGACCCTCGCTCTCGACTAGCGGGAGTGGGTCCTACGAGCAGTACTTC
>TRBJ2-7|TRBV7-9|few|TRBD2
CASSLDAWGGSYEQYF
TGTGCCAGCAGCTTAGACGCCTGGGGGGGGAGTTACGAGCAGTACTTC
>TRBJ1-5|TRBV7-9|.|.
CASSPTEGGLQPQHF
TGTGCCAGCAGCCCGACTGAGGGGGGTTTGCAGCCCCAGCATTTT
>TRBJ2-3|TRBV5-1|few|.
CASSSRDPRDTQYF
TGCGCCAGCAGCTCACGGGACCCACGAGATACGCAGTATTTT
>TRBJ1-3|TRBV12-3/TRBV12-4|many|TRBD1
CASSDREFGNTIYF
TGTGCCAGCAGTGACAGGGAATTTGGAAACACCATATATTTT
>TRBJ1-2|TRBV7-2|.|.
CASSSLSEGYGYTF
TGTGCCAGCAGCTCACTATCAGAGGGCTATGGCTACACCTTC
>TRBJ2-1|TRBV12-3/TRBV12-4|.|TRBD1
CASSSAGQGFNEQFF
TGTGCCAGCAGTTCCGCCGGACAGGGCTTCAATGAGCAGTTCTTC
>TRBJ1-3|TRBV7-9|few|.
CASSLGTESSGNTIYF
TGTGCCAGCAGCTTAGGCACGGAAAGCTCTGGAAACACCATATATTTT
>TRBJ1-2|TRBV10-3|few|.
CAISPPAGRGYGYTF
TGTGCCATCAGTCCCCCCGCGGGGAGGGGCTATGGCTACACCTTC
>TRBJ2-1|TRBV11-2|.|TRBD2
CASSLIPGLAGDEQFF
TGTGCCAGCAGCTTAATCCCGGGGCTAGCGGGCGATGAGCAGTTCTTC
>TRBJ2-3|TRBV5-1|.|TRBD1
CASRPTGVDSDTQYF
TGCGCCAGCAGGCCGACAGGGGTAGATTCGGATACGCAGTATTTT
>TRBJ1-5|TRBV20-1|few|.
CSARPVGNQPQHF
TGCAGTGCTAGGCCCGTGGGCAATCAGCCCCAGCATTTT
>TRBJ2-7|TRBV10-2|few|.
CASSDVQRITYEQYF
TGCGCCAGCAGTGATGTTCAGAGGATCACCTACGAGCAGTACTTC
>TRBJ2-5|TRBV11-3|.|.
CASSRGHEETQYF
TGTGCCAGCAGTCGGGGACACGAAGAGACCCAGTACTTC
>TRBJ2-2|TRBV19|once|.
CASIHPRTGELFF
TGTGCCAGTATCCACCCGCGCACCGGGGAGCTGTTTTTT
>TRBJ1-3|TRBV12-3/TRBV12-4|.|.
CASSRRRNSGNTIYF
TGTGCCAGCAGCCGTCGTAGAAACTCTGGAAACACCATATATTTT
>TRBJ2-1|TRBV11-2|.|.
CASSFAAKGPEQFF
TGTGCCAGCAGCTTCGCAGCTAAGGGGCCTGAGCAGTTCTTC
>TRBJ2-1|TRBV20-1|.|TRBD2
CSARFTGGVQFF
TGCAGTGCTAGATTTACTGGGGGGGTGCAGTTCTTC
>TRBJ2-5|TRBV3-1|few|.
CASSHTRDPPQETQYF
TGTGCCAGCAGCCATACCCGGGACCCACCCCAAGAGACCCAGTACTTC
>TRBJ1-4|TRBV3-1|few|.
CASRLAEKLFF
TGTGCCAGCAGGCTTGCTGAAAAACTGTTTTTT
>TRBJ2-5|TRBV10-3|.|.
CAISPGTQQETQYF
TGTGCCATCAGTCCCGGGACTCAGCAAGAGACCCAGTACTTC
>TRBJ2-1|TRBV20-1|.|TRBD2
CSARVRASGMEQFF
TGCAGTGCTAGAGTAAGGGCTAGCGGGATGGAGCAGTTCTTC
>TRBJ1-1|TRBV10-3|few|.
CAIKGGGEITEAFF
TGTGCCATCAAGGGCGGGGGGGAGATCACTGAAGCTTTCTTT
>TRBJ2-5|TRBV29-1|few|.
CSVEVPTGTLETQYF
TGCAGCGTTGAAGTTCCGACAGGGACTTTAGAGACCCAGTACTTC
>TRBJ2-1|TRBV2|.|TRBD1
CASSRTGRHNEQFF
TGTGCCAGTAGTCGGACAGGGAGGCACAATGAGCAGTTCTTC
>TRBJ2-1|TRBV12-3/TRBV12-4|few|.
CASSLNAVLGYNEQFF
TGTGCCAGCAGTTTAAATGCAGTTCTAGGTTACAATGAGCAGTTCTTC
>TRBJ2-1|TRBV2|few|TRBD2
CASSGTSGTYNEQFF
TGTGCCAGCAGTGGGACTAGCGGGACCTACAATGAGCAGTTCTTC
>TRBJ2-5|TRBV6-2/TRBV6-3|.|TRBD2
CASSQIAGVPETQYF
TGTGCCAGCAGTCAAATAGCGGGGGTCCCTGAGACCCAGTACTTC
>TRBJ2-7|TRBV5-1|.|.
CASSYGGVSSYEQYF
TGCGCCAGTTCGTATGGGGGCGTAAGCTCCTACGAGCAGTACTTC
>TRBJ2-5|TRBV7-7|.|.
CASSQGGLVGGTQYF
TGTGCCAGCAGTCAGGGTGGTCTAGTCGGTGGGACCCAGTACTTC
>TRBJ1-1|TRBV20-1|.|.
CSANPGTLNTEAFF
TGCAGTGCTAACCCCGGGACACTGAACACTGAAGCTTTCTTT
>TRBJ2-1|TRBV10-3|.|.
CAIKRNNEQFF
TGTGCCATCAAGCGTAACAATGAGCAGTTCTTC
>TRBJ1-1|TRBV29-1|.|TRBD1
CSVGGRGQGRTEAFF
TGCAGCGTTGGCGGCAGGGGGCAAGGGAGGACTGAAGCTTTCTTT
>TRBJ1-4|TRBV20-1|.|.
CSASSGEADEKLFF
TGCAGTGCTAGTTCGGGGGAAGCTGATGAAAAACTGTTTTTT
>TRBJ2-1|TRBV20-1|few|TRBD2
CSASVPGGRVNEQFF
TGCAGTGCTAGTGTTCCGGGGGGGAGGGTAAATGAGCAGTTCTTC
>TRBJ1-2|TRBV7-9|few|.
CASSLVPPFYGYTF
TGTGCCAGCAGCTTAGTTCCGCCTTTCTATGGCTACACCTTC
>TRBJ2-5|TRBV24-1|few|TRBD1
CATSDFGDRDQETQYF
TGTGCCACCAGTGATTTTGGGGACAGGGATCAAGAGACCCAGTACTTC
>TRBJ1-1|TRBV9|few|.
CASSAGTENTEAFF
TGTGCCAGCAGCGCAGGCACCGAGAACACTGAAGCTTTCTTT
>TRBJ2-2|TRBV20-1|.|TRBD2
CSANGRAGELFF
TGCAGTGCTAACGGGAGGGCCGGGGAGCTGTTTTTT
>TRBJ2-5|TRBV18|.|.
CASSPRDTQETQYF
TGTGCCAGCTCACCACGGGACACCCAAGAGACCCAGTACTTC
>TRBJ2-3|TRBV28|few|.
CASSPTPGADTQYF
TGTGCCAGCAGTCCCACACCCGGGGCAGATACGCAGTATTTT
>TRBJ1-4|TRBV10-2|.|.
CASCRGEGEKLFF
TGCGCCAGCTGTCGAGGGGAGGGGGAAAAACTGTTTTTT
>TRBJ1-1|TRBV28|.|.
CASSLGGARTEAFF
TGTGCCAGCAGTTTAGGGGGGGCGCGCACTGAAGCTTTCTTT
>TRBJ1-1|TRBV24-1|few|.
CATSEGVNTEAFF
TGTGCCACCAGTGAAGGGGTGAACACTGAAGCTTTCTTT
>TRBJ2-7|TRBV4-1|many|.
CASSSAQDYRYEQYF
TGCGCCAGCAGCTCGGCCCAGGACTATCGCTACGAGCAGTACTTC
>TRBJ2-3|TRBV27|few|.
CASSSQTGLLTDTQYF
TGTGCCAGCAGTTCCCAAACAGGGCTACTCACAGATACGCAGTATTTT